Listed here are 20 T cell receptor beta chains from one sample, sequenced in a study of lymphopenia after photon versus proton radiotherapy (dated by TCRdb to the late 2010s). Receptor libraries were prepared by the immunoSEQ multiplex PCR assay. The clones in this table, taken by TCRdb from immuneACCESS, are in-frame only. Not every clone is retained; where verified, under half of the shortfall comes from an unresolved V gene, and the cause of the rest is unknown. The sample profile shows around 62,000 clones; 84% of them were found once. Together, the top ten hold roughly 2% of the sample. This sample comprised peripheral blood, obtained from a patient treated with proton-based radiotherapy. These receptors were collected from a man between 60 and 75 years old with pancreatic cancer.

CDR3 DNA: TGTGCCAGCAGCCCCGACAGTATGAACACTGAAGCTTTCTTT. Translation: CASSPDSMNTEAFF. The chain has TRBV28 and TRBJ1-1; D perhaps matches TRBD1 (5 bases). Germline V lookup: CDR1 MDHEN, CDR2 SYDVKM. The V end lost 6 bases, the J end lost 0 bases, and 11 bases lay between the germline ends. The CDR3 runs to 14 residues.

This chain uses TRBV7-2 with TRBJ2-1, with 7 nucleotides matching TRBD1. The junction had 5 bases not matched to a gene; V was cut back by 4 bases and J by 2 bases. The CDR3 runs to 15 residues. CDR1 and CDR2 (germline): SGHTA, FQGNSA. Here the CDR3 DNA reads TGTGCCAGCAGCTCGACCGGGACAGCCTACAATGAGCAGTTCTTC. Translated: CASSSTGTAYNEQFF. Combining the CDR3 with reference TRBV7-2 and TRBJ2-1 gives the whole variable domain GAGVSQSPSNKVTEKGKDVELRCDPISGHTALYWYRQSLGQGLEFLIYFQGNSAPDKSGLPSDRFSAERTGGSVSTLTIQRTQQEDSAVYLCASSSTGTAYNEQFFGPGTRLTVL.

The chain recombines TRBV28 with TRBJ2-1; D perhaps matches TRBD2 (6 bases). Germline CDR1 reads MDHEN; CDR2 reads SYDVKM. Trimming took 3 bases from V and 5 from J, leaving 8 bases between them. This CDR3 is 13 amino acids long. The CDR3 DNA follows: TGTGCCAGCAGTTTTGTAGCGGACAATGAGCAGTTCTTC. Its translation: CASSFVADNEQFF. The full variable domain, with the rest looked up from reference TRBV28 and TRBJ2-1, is DVKVTQSSRYLVKRTGEKVFLECVQDMDHENMFWYRQDPGLGLRLIYFSYDVKMKEKGDIPEGYSVSREKKERFSLILESASTNQTSMYLCASSFVADNEQFFGPGTRLTVL.

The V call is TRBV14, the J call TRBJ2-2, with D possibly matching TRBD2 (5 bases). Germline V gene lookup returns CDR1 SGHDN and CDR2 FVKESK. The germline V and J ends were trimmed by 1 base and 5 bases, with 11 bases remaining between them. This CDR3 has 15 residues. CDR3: CASSQVRAGTGELFF. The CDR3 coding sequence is TGTGCCAGCAGCCAAGTGAGGGCTGGGACCGGGGAGCTGTTTTTT. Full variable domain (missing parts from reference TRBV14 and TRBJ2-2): EAGVTQFPSHSVIEKGQTVTLRCDPISGHDNLYWYRRVMGKEIKFLLHFVKESKQDESGMPNNRFLAERTGGTYSTLKVQPAELEDSGVYFCASSQVRAGTGELFFGEGSRLTVL.

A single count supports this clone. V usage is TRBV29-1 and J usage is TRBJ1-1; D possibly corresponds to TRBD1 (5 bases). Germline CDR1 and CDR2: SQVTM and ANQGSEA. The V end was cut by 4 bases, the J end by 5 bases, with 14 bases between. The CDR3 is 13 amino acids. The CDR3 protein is CSVGLGVRTEAFF. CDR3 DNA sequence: TGCAGCGTTGGGTTAGGGGTTAGGACTGAAGCTTTCTTT.

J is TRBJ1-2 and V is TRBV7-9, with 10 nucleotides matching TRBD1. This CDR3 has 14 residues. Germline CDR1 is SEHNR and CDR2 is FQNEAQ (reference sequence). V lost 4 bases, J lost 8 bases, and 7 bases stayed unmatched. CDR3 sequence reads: CASSSVDRGDGYTF. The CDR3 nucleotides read TGTGCCAGCAGCTCTGTGGACAGGGGGGACGGCTACACCTTC.

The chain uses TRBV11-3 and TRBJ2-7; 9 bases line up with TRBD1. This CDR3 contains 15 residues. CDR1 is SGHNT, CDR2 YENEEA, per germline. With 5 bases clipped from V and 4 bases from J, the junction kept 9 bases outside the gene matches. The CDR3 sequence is CASSPTGTGSYEQYF. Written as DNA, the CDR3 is TGTGCCAGCAGCCCTACCGGGACAGGGTCTTACGAGCAGTACTTC. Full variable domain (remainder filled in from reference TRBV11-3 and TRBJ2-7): EAGVVQSPRYKIIEKKQPVAFWCNPISGHNTLYWYLQNLGQGPELLIRYENEEAVDDSQLPKDRFSAERLKGVDSTLKIQPAELGDSAVYLCASSPTGTGSYEQYFGPGTRLTVT.

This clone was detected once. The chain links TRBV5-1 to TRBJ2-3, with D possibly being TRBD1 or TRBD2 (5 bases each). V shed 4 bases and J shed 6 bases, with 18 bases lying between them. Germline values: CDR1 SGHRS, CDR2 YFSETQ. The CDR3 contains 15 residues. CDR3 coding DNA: TGCGCCAGCAGCCAGGGAGTTGAGGGTGTGGATACGCAGTATTTT. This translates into CASSQGVEGVDTQYF.

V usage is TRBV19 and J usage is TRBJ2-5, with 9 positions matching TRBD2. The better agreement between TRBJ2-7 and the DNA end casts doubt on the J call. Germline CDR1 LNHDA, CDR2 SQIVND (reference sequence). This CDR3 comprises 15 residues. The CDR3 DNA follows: TGTGCCAGTAGTATGGCGGCGGGAGGGATTTACGAGCAGTACTTC. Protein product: CASSMAAGGIYEQYF.

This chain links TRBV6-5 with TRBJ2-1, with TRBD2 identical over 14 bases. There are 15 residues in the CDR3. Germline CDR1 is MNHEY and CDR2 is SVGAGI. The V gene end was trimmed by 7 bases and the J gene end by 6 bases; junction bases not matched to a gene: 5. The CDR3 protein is CASTLTSGRANEQFF. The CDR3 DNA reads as TGTGCCAGCACCCTGACTAGCGGGAGGGCCAATGAGCAGTTCTTC.

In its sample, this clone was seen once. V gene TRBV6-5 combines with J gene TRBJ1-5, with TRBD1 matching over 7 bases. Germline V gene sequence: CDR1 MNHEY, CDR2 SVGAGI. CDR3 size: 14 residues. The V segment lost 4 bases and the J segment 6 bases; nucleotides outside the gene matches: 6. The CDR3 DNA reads TGTGCCAGCAGTTTCAGGGGGGGTAGTCAGCCCCAGCATTTT. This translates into CASSFRGGSQPQHF.

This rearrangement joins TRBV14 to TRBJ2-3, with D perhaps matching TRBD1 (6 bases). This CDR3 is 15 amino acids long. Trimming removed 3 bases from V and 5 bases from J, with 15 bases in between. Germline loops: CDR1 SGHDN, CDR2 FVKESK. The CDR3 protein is CASSQILTGRDTQYF. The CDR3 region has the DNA TGTGCCAGCAGCCAGATCTTAACAGGGCGAGATACGCAGTATTTT.

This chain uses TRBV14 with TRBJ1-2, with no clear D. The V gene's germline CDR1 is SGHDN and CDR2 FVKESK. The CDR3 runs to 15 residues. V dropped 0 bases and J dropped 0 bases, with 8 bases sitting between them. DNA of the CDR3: TGTGCCAGCAGCCAAGATCTAAAGTCTAACTATGGCTACACCTTC. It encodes CASSQDLKSNYGYTF.

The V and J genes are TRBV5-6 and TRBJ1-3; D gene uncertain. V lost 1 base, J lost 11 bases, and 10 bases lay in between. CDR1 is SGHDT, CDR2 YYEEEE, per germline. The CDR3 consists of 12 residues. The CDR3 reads CASSLLQSAIYF. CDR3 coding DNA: TGTGCCAGCAGCTTGCTTCAAAGCGCCATATATTTT.

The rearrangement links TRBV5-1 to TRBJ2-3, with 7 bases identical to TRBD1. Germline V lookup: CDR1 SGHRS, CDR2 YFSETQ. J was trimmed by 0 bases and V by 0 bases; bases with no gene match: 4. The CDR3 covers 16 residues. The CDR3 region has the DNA TGCGCCAGCAGCTTGGTGGGGACAGTGAGCACAGATACGCAGTATTTT. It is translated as CASSLVGTVSTDTQYF.

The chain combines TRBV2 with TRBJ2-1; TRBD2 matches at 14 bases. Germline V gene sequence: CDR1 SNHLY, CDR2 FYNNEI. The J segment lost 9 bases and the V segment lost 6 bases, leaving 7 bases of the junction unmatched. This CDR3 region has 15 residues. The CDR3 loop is CASRGLAGAVGEQFF. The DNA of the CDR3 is TGTGCCAGCAGGGGACTAGCGGGAGCAGTGGGTGAGCAGTTCTTC.

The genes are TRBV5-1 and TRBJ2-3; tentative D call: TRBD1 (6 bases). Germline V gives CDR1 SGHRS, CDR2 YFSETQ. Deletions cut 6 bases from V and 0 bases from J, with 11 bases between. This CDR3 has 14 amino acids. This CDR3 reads CASNEGDSTDTQYF. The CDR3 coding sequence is TGCGCCAGCAATGAGGGGGACAGCACAGATACGCAGTATTTT.

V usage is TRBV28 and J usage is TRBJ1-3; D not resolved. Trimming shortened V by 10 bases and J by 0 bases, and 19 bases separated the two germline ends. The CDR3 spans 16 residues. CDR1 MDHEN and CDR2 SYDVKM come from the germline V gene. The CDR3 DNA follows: TGTGCCATACATGAATCAGGTCTAATCTCTGGAAACACCATATATTTT. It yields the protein CAIHESGLISGNTIYF.

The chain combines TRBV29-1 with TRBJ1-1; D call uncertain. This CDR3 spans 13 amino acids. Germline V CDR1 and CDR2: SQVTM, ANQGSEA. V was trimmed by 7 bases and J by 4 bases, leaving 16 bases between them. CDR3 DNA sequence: TGCAGCGCCGACGGTGTTGGTGGCACTGAAGCTTTCTTT. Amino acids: CSADGVGGTEAFF.

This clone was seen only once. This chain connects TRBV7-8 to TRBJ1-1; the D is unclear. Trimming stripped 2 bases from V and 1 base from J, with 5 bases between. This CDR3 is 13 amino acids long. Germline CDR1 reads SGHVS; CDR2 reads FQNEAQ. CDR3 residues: CASSLQQNTEAFF. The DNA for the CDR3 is TGTGCCAGCAGCTTACAGCAGAACACTGAAGCTTTCTTT.